The 8 T cell receptor beta chains below come from one sample, sequenced in a study of identifying expanded T cells in peripheral blood. TCRdb keeps only in-frame clones here, not all; method: immunoSEQ multiplex PCR. This sample has about 100,000 clones, with around 85% found just once. Sample: blood. These receptors all stem from a person between 18 and 69 years old in good health.

The chain uses TRBV5-1 and TRBJ1-1; D not resolved. The CDR3 length is 13 residues. Germline lookup yields CDR1 SGHRS and CDR2 YFSETQ. Trimming stripped 4 bases from V and 4 bases from J, with 11 bases between. The CDR3 DNA reads as TGCGCCAGCAGCCTCTTATCCGGCACTGAAGCTTTCTTT. Protein: CASSLLSGTEAFF.

The V gene is TRBV5-1, the J gene TRBJ2-7; 8 positions match TRBD1. Unmatched junction bases numbered 11, after V lost 0 bases and J lost 0 bases. The CDR3 covers 18 residues. Germline values: CDR1 SGHRS, CDR2 YFSETQ. CDR3 protein: CASSLGPPGTGNSYEQYF. CDR3 in DNA: TGCGCCAGCAGCTTGGGCCCCCCGGGGACAGGAAACTCCTACGAGCAGTACTTC.

The gene calls are TRBV7-2 and TRBJ2-1, with 11 bases fitting TRBD1. The CDR3 loop spans 14 amino acids. Germline V lookup: CDR1 SGHTA, CDR2 FQGNSA. Germline trimming cut 2 bases from V and 7 bases from J; bases unmatched to any gene: 1. The CDR3 here is CASSLRDRGNEQFF. CDR3 sequence (DNA): TGTGCCAGCAGCTTACGGGACAGGGGGAATGAGCAGTTCTTC.

The gene calls are TRBV19 and TRBJ1-2, with D perhaps TRBD1 (6 bases). CDR3 length equals 14 residues. The V end was cut by 3 bases, the J end by 8 bases, with 16 bases between. The germline gives CDR1 LNHDA, CDR2 SQIVND (reference sequence). CDR3 nucleotide sequence: TGTGCCAGTAGTATTTCGCCAGGGGAGGGCGGCTACACCTTC. Its translation: CASSISPGEGGYTF.

The rearrangement joins TRBV18 to TRBJ2-7; D gene ambiguous. Trimming took 2 bases from V and 6 from J, leaving 14 bases between them. Germline values: CDR1 KGHSH, CDR2 LQKENI. The CDR3 spans 14 residues. The CDR3 spells CASSPGSQYFEQYF. The CDR3 nucleotides read TGTGCCAGCTCACCAGGCAGCCAGTATTTCGAGCAGTACTTC.

This chain connects TRBV2 to TRBJ1-5; no definite D call. Trimming shortened V by 3 bases and J by 0 bases, and 12 bases separated the two germline ends. Looked up from germline, CDR1 is SNHLY and CDR2 is FYNNEI. The CDR3 sequence is 16 residues long. The CDR3, as DNA: TGTGCCAGCAGTGATCCGGCGGGATATAGCAATCAGCCCCAGCATTTT. Protein: CASSDPAGYSNQPQHF.

The chain has TRBV28 and TRBJ2-3; D gene uncertain. The germline V and J ends were trimmed by 3 bases and 1 base, with 5 bases remaining between them. This CDR3 is 13 amino acids long. CDR1 and CDR2 (germline): MDHEN, SYDVKM. This CDR3 reads CASSFSRTDTQYF. CDR3 nucleotide sequence: TGTGCCAGCAGTTTTTCCCGCACAGATACGCAGTATTTT.

The chain recombines TRBV27 with TRBJ2-5; 7 bases fit TRBD1. The V and J ends lost 5 bases and 2 bases, in that order; junction bases with no gene match: 8. The CDR3 is made up of 15 amino acids. Germline lookup yields CDR1 MNHEY and CDR2 SMNVEV (reference sequence). The CDR3 DNA follows: TGTGCCAGCAGTCCAAGGACAGGACAACAAGAGACCCAGTACTTC. Protein product: CASSPRTGQQETQYF.